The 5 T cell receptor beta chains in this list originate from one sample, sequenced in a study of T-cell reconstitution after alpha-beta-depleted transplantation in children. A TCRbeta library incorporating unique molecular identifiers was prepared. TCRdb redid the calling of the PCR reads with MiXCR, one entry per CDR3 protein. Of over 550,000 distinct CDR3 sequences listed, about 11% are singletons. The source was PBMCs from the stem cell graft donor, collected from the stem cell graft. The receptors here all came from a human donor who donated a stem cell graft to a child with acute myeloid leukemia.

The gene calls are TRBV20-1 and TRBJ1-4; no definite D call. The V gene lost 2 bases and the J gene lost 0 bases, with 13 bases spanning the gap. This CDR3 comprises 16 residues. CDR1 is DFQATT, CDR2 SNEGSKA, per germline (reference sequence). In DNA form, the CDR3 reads TGCAGTGCTAGATCTACCCGGACCGCAACTAATGAAAAACTGTTTTTT. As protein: CSARSTRTATNEKLFF.

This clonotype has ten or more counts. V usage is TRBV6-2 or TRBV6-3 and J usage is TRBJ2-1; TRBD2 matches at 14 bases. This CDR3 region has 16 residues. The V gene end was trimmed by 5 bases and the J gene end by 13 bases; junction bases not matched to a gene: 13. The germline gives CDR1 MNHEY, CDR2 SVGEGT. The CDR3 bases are TGTGCCAGCAGTACAAGATCAGGGACTAGCGGGAGTGAACAGTTCTTC. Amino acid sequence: CASSTRSGTSGSEQFF.

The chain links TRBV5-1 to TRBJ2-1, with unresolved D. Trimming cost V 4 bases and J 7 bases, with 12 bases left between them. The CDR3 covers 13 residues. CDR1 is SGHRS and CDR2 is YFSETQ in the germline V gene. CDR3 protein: CASSITDENEQFF. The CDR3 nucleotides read TGCGCCAGCAGCATAACGGACGAGAATGAGCAGTTCTTC. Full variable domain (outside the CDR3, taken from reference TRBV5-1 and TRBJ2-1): KAGVTQTPRYLIKTRGQQVTLSCSPISGHRSVSWYQQTPGQGLQFLFEYFSETQRNKGNFPGRFSGRQFSNSRSEMNVSTLELGDSALYLCASSITDENEQFFGPGTRLTVL.

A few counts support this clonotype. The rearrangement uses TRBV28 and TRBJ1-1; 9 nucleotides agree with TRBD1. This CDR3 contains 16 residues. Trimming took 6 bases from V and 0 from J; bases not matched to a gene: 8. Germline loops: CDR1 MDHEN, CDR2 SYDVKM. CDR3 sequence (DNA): TGTGCCAGCAGGACCAAACAGGGGGCCCTGAACACTGAAGCTTTCTTT. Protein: CASRTKQGALNTEAFF.

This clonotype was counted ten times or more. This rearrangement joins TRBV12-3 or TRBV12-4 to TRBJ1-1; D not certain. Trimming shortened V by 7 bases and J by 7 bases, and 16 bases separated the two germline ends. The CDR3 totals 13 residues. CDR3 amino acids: CASNPLANYEAFF. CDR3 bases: TGTGCCAGCAACCCGCTTGCGAACTATGAAGCTTTCTTT.